This T cell receptor (beta chain) was retrieved from a study of T cells after yellow fever vaccination. The CDR3 runs 17 residues. CDR1 is SGHRS and CDR2 is YFSETQ in the germline V gene. V dropped 4 bases and J dropped 0 bases, with 20 bases sitting between them. Notes on this clonotype: Its antigen remains unidentified.

In making TCR cDNA, 5'RACE template switching added a universal primer site and UMIs to it. From the 5' RACE reads, TCRdb called clonotypes with MiXCR, one entry per CDR3 protein. Here the sample spans 65,000 to 90,000 distinct CDR3 sequences, just under 8% being singletons. Regarding the study as a whole: Compared with primary, the secondary response was weaker and peaked at day 5, not 15. Only a minor proportion of clonotypes was detected across both CD4 and CD8 compartments. Booster samples showed a return of most primary-vaccination clones (around 96% CD4, 70% to 90% CD8).

This clonotype was obtained from a man aged 25-40 years who received the YFV17D yellow fever vaccine. Source: CD8+ T cells sorted from PBMCs, taken on the day of the yellow fever booster vaccination. The chain combines TRBV5-1 with TRBJ2-7; no reliable D call. The CDR3 here is CASSPLRFDDDSYEQYF. The CDR3, as DNA: TGCGCCAGCAGCCCTCTGAGGTTTGACGACGACTCCTACGAGCAGTACTTC.